Sequencing of this TCR beta chain was carried out in a study of T cells after yellow fever vaccination. Whole-study findings and limits: The study re-detected most primary-vaccination clones after the booster (96% CD4, almost 90% CD8).

This clonotype appeared many times. Antigen unknown. In TCRdb, the 5' RACE reads were re-called with MiXCR into one record per CDR3 protein. The table lists approximately 110,000 distinct CDR3 sequences, approximately 7% of them singletons. The CDR3 is 12 residues long. Germline V lookup: CDR1 ENHRY, CDR2 SYGVKD. The V and J ends lost 4 bases and 6 bases respectively, with 7 bases between them. The rearrangement uses TRBV10-3 and TRBJ2-4; D might be TRBD2 (5 bases). This receptor was taken from a man between 18 and 29 years old who received the YFV17D yellow fever vaccine. Sample: CD4+ T cells sorted from PBMCs, taken less than 11 days after the first yellow fever vaccination. CDR3 sequence (DNA): TGTGCCATCAGTGCTGAGGGAAACATTCAGTACTTC. Translating gives CAISAEGNIQYF.